This T cell receptor (beta chain) emerged from a study of T cell responses to AZD1222 COVID-19 vaccine. Study context: Second-dose intervals near 4 or 12 weeks were combined.

Germline V gives CDR1 LNHDA, CDR2 SQIVND (reference sequence). The CDR3 totals 15 residues. Trimming left V 4 bases short and J 0 bases short, with 9 bases between. Details on this clone: Its antigen is not identified.

Broader study findings: Unmutated variant regions are reportedly the target of nearly half of TCRs that are spike-specific. Donor demographics were predominantly white British with a female majority; clonal diversity may be underestimated. Without day 14 samples, only post-peak T cell repertoires were studied.

Assay: immunoSEQ multiplex PCR; the TCRdb copy retains only in-frame clones and omits some. This sample yields some 120,000 clones, of which approximately 85% are seen a single time; 9% to 9.5% belongs to the top ten. The gene calls are TRBV19 and TRBJ2-2, with a possible D match to TRBD1 (6 bases). Specimen: peripheral blood, collected on day 0 of AZD1222 vaccination. The receptor's source is an adult in good health. The CDR3 nucleotides read TGTGCCAGTAGTACTTGGACAGCGAACACCGGGGAGCTGTTTTTT. Translated, it gives CASSTWTANTGELFF.